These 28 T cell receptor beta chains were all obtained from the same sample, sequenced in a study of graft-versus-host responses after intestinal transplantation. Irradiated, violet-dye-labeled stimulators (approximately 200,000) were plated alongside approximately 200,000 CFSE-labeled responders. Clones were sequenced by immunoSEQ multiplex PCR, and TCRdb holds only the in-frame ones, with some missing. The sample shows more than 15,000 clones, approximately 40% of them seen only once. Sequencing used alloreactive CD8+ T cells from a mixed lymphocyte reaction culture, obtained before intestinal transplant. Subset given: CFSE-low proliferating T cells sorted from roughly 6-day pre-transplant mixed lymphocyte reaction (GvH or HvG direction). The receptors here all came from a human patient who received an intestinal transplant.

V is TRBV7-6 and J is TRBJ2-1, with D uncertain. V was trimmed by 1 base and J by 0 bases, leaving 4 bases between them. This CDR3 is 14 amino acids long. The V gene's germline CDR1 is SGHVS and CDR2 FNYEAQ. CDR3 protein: CASSLGSSYNEQFF. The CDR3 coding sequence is TGTGCCAGCAGCTTAGGGAGCTCCTACAATGAGCAGTTCTTC.

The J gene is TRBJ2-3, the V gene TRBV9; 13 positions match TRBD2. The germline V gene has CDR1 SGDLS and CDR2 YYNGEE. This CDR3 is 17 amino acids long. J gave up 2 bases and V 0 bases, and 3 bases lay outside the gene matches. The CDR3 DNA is TGTGCCAGCAGCGTAGAGGGACTAGCGGGATACACAGATACGCAGTATTTT. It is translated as CASSVEGLAGYTDTQYF.

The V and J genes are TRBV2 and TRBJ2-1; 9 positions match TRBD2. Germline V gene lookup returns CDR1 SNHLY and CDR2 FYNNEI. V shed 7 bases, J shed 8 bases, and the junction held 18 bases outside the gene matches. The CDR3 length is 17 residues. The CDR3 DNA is TGTGCCAGCATCGATCCCGGGACTAGCCAGCCAGGCGATGAGCAGTTCTTC. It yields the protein CASIDPGTSQPGDEQFF.

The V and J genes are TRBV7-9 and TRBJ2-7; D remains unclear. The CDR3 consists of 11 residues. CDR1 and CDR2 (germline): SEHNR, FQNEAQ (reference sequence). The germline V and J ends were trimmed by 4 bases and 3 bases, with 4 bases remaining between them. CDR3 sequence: CASSSVYEQYF. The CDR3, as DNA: TGTGCCAGCAGCTCAGTCTACGAGCAGTACTTC. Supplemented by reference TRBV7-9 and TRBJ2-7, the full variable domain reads DTGVSQNPRHKITKRGQNVTFRCDPISEHNRLYWYRQTLGQGPEFLTYFQNEAQLEKSRLLSDRFSAERPKGSFSTLEIQRTEQGDSAMYLCASSSVYEQYFGPGTRLTVT.

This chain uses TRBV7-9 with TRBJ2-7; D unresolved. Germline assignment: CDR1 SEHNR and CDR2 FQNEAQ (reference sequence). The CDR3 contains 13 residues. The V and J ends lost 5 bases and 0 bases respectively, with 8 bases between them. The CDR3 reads CASSGRSSYEQYF. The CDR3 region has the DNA TGTGCCAGCAGCGGCAGGAGCTCCTACGAGCAGTACTTC.

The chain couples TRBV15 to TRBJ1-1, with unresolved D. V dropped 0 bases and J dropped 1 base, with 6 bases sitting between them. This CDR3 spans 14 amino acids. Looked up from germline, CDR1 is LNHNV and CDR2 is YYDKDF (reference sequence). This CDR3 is CATSRDEWNTEAFF. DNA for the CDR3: TGTGCCACCAGCAGAGATGAGTGGAACACTGAAGCTTTCTTT.

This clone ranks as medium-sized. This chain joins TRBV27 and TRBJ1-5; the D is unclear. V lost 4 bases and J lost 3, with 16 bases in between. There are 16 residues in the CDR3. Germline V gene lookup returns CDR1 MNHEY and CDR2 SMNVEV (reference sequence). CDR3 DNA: TGTGCCAGCAGTTCGTCCCCGGAATACTACAATCAGCCCCAGCATTTT. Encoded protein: CASSSSPEYYNQPQHF.

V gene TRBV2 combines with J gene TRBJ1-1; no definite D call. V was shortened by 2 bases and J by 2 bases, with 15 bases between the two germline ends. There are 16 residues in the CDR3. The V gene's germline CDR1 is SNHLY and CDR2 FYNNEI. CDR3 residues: CASSELRWLGNTEAFF. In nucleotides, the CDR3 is TGTGCCAGCAGTGAACTGAGGTGGTTGGGAAACACTGAAGCTTTCTTT.

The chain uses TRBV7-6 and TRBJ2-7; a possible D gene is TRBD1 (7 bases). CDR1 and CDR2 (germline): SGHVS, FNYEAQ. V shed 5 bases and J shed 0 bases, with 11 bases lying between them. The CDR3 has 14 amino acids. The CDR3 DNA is TGTGCCAGCAGCGCGGGACAGAACTCCTACGAGCAGTACTTC. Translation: CASSAGQNSYEQYF.

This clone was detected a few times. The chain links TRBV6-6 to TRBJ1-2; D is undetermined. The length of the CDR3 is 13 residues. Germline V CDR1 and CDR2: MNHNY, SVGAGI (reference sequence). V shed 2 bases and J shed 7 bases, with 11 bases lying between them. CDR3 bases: TGTGCCAGCAGTTACGGTCTAGGGAGTGGCTACACCTTC. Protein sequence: CASSYGLGSGYTF.

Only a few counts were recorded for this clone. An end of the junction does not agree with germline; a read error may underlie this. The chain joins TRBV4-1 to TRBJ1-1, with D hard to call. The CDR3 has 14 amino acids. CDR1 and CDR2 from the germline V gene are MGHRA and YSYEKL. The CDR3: CASSKDPVITEAFF. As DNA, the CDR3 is TGCGCCAGCAGCAAAGACCCAGTTATCACTGAAGCTTTCTTT.

The CDR3 bases are TGCGCCAGCAGCCAACCGACAGGGGCCCCCGAGCAGTACTTC. Encoded protein: CASSQPTGAPEQYF. The rearrangement joins TRBV4-1 to TRBJ2-7; 8 bases are a match to TRBD1. With 2 bases clipped from V and 6 bases from J, the junction kept 6 bases outside the gene matches. The CDR3 is 14 amino acids. The V gene's germline CDR1 is MGHRA and CDR2 YSYEKL.

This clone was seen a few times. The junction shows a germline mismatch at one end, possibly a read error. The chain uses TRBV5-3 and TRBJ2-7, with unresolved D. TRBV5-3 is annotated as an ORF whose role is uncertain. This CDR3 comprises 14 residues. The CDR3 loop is CASSLERASYEQYF. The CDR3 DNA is TGTGCCAGCAGCTTGGAAAGGGCCTCCTACGAGCAGTACTTC.

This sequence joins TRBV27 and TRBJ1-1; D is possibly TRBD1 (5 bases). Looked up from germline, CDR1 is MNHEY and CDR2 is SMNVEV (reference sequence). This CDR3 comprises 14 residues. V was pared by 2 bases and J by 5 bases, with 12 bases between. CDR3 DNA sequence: TGTGCCAGCAGTTTAAGGGGAGCGAGTACTGAAGCTTTCTTT. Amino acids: CASSLRGASTEAFF.

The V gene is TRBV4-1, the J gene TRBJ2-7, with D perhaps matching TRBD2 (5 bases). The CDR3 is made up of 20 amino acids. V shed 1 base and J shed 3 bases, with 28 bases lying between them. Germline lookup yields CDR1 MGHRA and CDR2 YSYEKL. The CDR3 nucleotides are TGCGCCAGCAGCCAAGCGAGGGAGAGACTTCTCTCGCCGGCAGGCTACGAGCAGTACTTC. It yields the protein CASSQARERLLSPAGYEQYF.

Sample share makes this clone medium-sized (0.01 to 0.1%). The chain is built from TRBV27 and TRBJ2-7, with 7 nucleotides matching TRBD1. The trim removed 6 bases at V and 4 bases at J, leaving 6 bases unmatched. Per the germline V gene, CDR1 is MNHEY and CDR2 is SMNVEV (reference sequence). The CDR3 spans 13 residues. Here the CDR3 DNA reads TGTGCCAGCAGGCTCGGACAGGCATACGAGCAGTACTTC. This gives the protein CASRLGQAYEQYF.

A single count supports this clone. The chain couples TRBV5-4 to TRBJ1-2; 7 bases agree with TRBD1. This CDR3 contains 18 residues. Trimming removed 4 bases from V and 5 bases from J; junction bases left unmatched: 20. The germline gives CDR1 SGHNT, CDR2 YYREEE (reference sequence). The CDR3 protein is CASSPISSTGPQDYGYTF. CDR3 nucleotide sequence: TGTGCCAGCAGCCCAATCTCATCGACAGGGCCTCAAGATTATGGCTACACCTTC.

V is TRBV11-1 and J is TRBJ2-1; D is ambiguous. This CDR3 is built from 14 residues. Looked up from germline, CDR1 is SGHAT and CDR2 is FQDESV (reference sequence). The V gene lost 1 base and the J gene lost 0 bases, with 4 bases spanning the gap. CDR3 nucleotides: TGTGCCAGCAGCTTAGGGAGCTCCTACAATGAGCAGTTCTTC. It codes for CASSLGSSYNEQFF. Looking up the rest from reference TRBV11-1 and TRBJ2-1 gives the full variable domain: EAEVAQSPRYKITEKSQAVAFWCDPISGHATLYWYRQILGQGPELLVQFQDESVVDDSQLPKDRFSAERLKGVDSTLKIQPAELGDSAMYLCASSLGSSYNEQFFGPGTRLTVL.

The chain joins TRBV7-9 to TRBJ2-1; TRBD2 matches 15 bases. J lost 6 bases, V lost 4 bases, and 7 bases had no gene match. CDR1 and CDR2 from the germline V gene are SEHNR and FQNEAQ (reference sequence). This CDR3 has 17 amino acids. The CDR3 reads CASSSGTSGRIPNEQFF. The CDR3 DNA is TGTGCCAGCAGCTCCGGGACTAGCGGGAGGATTCCCAATGAGCAGTTCTTC.

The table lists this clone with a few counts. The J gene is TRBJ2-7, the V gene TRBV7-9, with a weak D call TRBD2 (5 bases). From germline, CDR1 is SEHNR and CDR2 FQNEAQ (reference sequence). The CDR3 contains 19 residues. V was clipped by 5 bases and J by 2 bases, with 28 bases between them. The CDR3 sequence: CASSPSVPPTVPGAYEQYF. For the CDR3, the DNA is TGTGCCAGCAGCCCAAGCGTCCCCCCTACAGTCCCCGGGGCCTACGAGCAGTACTTC.

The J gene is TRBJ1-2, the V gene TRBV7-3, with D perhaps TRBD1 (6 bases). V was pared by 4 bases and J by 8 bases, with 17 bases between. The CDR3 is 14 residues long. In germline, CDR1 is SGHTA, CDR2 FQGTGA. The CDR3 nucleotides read TGTGCCAGCAGCTCAACGGGGGCGCACGACGGCTACACCTTC. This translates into CASSSTGAHDGYTF.

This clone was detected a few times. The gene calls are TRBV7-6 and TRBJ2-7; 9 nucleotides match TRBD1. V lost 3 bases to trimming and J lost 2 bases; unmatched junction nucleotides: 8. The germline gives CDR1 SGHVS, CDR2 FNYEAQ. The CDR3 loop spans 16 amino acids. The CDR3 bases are TGTGCCAGCAGCTTGGGGCCGGGACAGGGAACCTACGAGCAGTACTTC. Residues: CASSLGPGQGTYEQYF.

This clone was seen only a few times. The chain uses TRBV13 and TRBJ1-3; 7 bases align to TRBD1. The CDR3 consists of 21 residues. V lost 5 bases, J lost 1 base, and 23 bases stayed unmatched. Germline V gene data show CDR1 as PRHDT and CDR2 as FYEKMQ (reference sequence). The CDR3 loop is CASSATPGTAISSFSGNTIYF. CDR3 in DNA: TGTGCCAGCAGCGCAACACCCGGGACAGCGATTTCTTCCTTTTCTGGAAACACCATATATTTT.

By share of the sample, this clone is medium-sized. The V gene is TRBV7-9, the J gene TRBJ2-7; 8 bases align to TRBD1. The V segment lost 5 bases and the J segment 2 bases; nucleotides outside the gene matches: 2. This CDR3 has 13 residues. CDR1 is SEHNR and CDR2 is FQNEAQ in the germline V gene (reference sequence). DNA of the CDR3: TGTGCCAGCAGCCCAGGGGGCACCTACGAGCAGTACTTC. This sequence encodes CASSPGGTYEQYF. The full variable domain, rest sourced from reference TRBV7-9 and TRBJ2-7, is DTGVSQNPRHKITKRGQNVTFRCDPISEHNRLYWYRQTLGQGPEFLTYFQNEAQLEKSRLLSDRFSAERPKGSFSTLEIQRTEQGDSAMYLCASSPGGTYEQYFGPGTRLTVT.

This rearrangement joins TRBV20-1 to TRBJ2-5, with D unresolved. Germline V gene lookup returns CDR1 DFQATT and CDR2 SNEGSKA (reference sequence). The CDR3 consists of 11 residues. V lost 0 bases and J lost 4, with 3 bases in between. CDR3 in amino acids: CSARERETQYF. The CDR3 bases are TGCAGTGCTAGAGAAAGAGAGACCCAGTACTTC.

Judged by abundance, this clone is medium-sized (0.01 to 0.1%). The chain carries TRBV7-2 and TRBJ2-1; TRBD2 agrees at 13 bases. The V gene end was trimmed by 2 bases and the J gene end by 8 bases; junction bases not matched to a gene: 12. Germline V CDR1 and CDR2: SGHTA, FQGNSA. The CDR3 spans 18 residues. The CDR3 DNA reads TGTGCCAGCAGCTTAACTGGCGGGACTAGCGGGACCTTAGATGAGCAGTTCTTC. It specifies CASSLTGGTSGTLDEQFF.

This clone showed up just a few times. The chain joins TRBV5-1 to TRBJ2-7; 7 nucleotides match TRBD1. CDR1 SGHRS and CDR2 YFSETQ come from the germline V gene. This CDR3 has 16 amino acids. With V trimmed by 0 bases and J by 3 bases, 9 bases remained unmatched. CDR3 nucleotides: TGCGCCAGCAGCTTGGGGCAGGGGGTGGGGGTCTACGAGCAGTACTTC. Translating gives CASSLGQGVGVYEQYF. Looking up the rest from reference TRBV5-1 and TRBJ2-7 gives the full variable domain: KAGVTQTPRYLIKTRGQQVTLSCSPISGHRSVSWYQQTPGQGLQFLFEYFSETQRNKGNFPGRFSGRQFSNSRSEMNVSTLELGDSALYLCASSLGQGVGVYEQYFGPGTRLTVT.

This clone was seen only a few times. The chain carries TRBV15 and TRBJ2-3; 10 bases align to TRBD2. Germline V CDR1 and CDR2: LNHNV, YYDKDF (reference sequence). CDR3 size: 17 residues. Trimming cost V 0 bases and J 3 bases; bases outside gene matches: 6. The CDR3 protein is CATSREGAGGPTDTQYF. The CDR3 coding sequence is TGTGCCACCAGCAGAGAAGGAGCGGGAGGGCCAACAGATACGCAGTATTTT.